The 25 T cell receptor beta chains below were found in one sample sequenced in a study of PD-L1 blockade in urothelial cancer. Indicated time point: peripheral blood 6 weeks after treatment start. Repertoires were generated with immunoSEQ multiplex PCR, while TCRdb's copy carries only in-frame clones and drops some. The sample comprises around 49,000 clones, more than 75% of which are singletons, and 2% to 3% rests with the top ten. This specimen consisted of PBMCs, obtained around atezolizumab (anti-PD-L1) treatment. These receptors all come from a man in his sixties with urothelial cancer.

The rearrangement uses TRBV19 and TRBJ2-2, with TRBD2 matching over 10 bases. V was clipped by 7 bases and J by 2 bases; unmatched bases: 4. The CDR3 is 15 amino acids. Germline loops: CDR1 LNHDA, CDR2 SQIVND (reference sequence). CDR3 residues: CASIGLAENTGELFF. The CDR3 nucleotides read TGTGCCAGTATAGGACTAGCGGAAAACACCGGGGAGCTGTTTTTT. The whole variable domain, filled in from reference TRBV19 and TRBJ2-2, reads DGGITQSPKYLFRKEGQNVTLSCEQNLNHDAMYWYRQDPGQGLRLIYYSQIVNDFQKGDIAEGYSVSREKKESFPLTVTSAQKNPTAFYLCASIGLAENTGELFFGEGSRLTVL.

The J gene is TRBJ2-5, the V gene TRBV6-4; 8 positions agree with TRBD2. With 3 bases clipped from V and 5 bases from J, the junction kept 8 bases outside the gene matches. CDR3 size: 15 residues. The germline CDR1 and CDR2 sequences are MRHNA and SNTAGT. The CDR3 spells CASSENGLAGETQYF. CDR3 sequence (DNA): TGTGCCAGCAGTGAGAACGGACTAGCTGGCGAGACCCAGTACTTC.

V gene TRBV4-1 combines with J gene TRBJ2-1; 8 bases agree with TRBD2. CDR3 size: 15 residues. The ends lost 2 bases at V and 3 bases at J; junction bases unmatched: 3. Germline V CDR1 and CDR2: MGHRA, YSYEKL. The CDR3 coding sequence is TGCGCCAGCAGCCAATTGGGACTAGTCTACAATGAGCAGTTCTTC. This codes for CASSQLGLVYNEQFF.

The chain has TRBV18 and TRBJ2-7; 7 nucleotides align to TRBD2. After removal of 2 bases from V and 3 bases from J, the junction contained 4 bases not matched to a gene. Germline V gives CDR1 KGHSH, CDR2 LQKENI. CDR3 size: 14 residues. This chain's CDR3 is CASSPAGDLYEQYF. The CDR3 DNA sequence: TGTGCCAGCTCACCAGCGGGGGACCTCTACGAGCAGTACTTC.

The chain recombines TRBV5-4 with TRBJ1-1; tentative D call: TRBD1 (6 bases). The length of the CDR3 is 15 residues. V was trimmed by 0 bases and J by 1 base, leaving 10 bases between them. Germline lookup yields CDR1 SGHNT and CDR2 YYREEE (reference sequence). CDR3 DNA sequence: TGTGCCAGCAGCTTGGAAACAGGGTCGAACACTGAAGCTTTCTTT. Its translation is CASSLETGSNTEAFF.

Regarding this clone: A junction end diverges from the germline sequence, so it may reflect a read error. The rearrangement joins TRBV28 to TRBJ1-2; TRBD1 aligns across 7 bases. The CDR3 runs to 12 residues. Germline CDR1 is MDHEN and CDR2 is SYDVKM. The CDR3: CASSSLGQVAAF. In DNA form, the CDR3 reads TGTGCCAGCAGTTCCTTAGGACAGGTAGCCGCCTTC.

In this sample, this clone turned up a few times. V usage is TRBV7-2 and J usage is TRBJ2-5, with D possibly matching TRBD2 (6 bases). The CDR3 runs 15 residues. Between the trimmed V and J ends, which lost 5 bases and 4 bases, there was a span of 17 bases. Looked up from germline, CDR1 is SGHTA and CDR2 is FQGNSA. CDR3 sequence: CASSPGGDSGETQYF. CDR3 in DNA: TGTGCCAGCAGCCCAGGCGGGGATAGCGGAGAGACCCAGTACTTC.

The table lists this clone with a few counts. The chain has TRBV4-1 and TRBJ1-6, with TRBD1 identical over 8 bases. The CDR3 has 17 amino acids. CDR1 is MGHRA and CDR2 is YSYEKL in the germline V gene. With 4 bases clipped from V and 1 base from J, the junction kept 6 bases outside the gene matches. This chain's CDR3 is CASSLEQGGSYNSPLHF. In DNA, the CDR3 is TGCGCCAGCAGCCTTGAACAGGGGGGATCCTATAATTCACCCCTCCACTTT.

As DNA, the CDR3 is TGTGCCAGCAGCCCGTCGCAGGGAAATGGGGCCAACGTCCTGACTTTC. Its translation: CASSPSQGNGANVLTF. This chain joins TRBV7-2 and TRBJ2-6; the D gene is possibly TRBD1 (5 bases). Germline V gives CDR1 SGHTA, CDR2 FQGNSA. This CDR3 comprises 16 residues. V lost 5 bases and J 3 bases, leaving 14 bases between the germline ends. The whole variable domain, remainder taken from reference TRBV7-2 and TRBJ2-6, is GAGVSQSPSNKVTEKGKDVELRCDPISGHTALYWYRQSLGQGLEFLIYFQGNSAPDKSGLPSDRFSAERTGGSVSTLTIQRTQQEDSAVYLCASSPSQGNGANVLTFGAGSRLTVL.

The V gene is TRBV2, the J gene TRBJ2-3; TRBD2 is a possible D gene (5 bases). Trimming cost V 2 bases and J 2 bases, with 14 bases left between them. Germline V gives CDR1 SNHLY, CDR2 FYNNEI. This CDR3 is 16 amino acids long. The CDR3 coding sequence is TGTGCCAGCAGTGAAAGGAAGCGGCCCAACACAGATACGCAGTATTTT. Residues: CASSERKRPNTDTQYF.

V gene TRBV4-1 combines with J gene TRBJ2-3, with 7 bases fitting TRBD2. This CDR3 comprises 17 residues. V gave up 3 bases and J gave up 3 bases; unmatched junction bases: 12. CDR1 and CDR2 (germline): MGHRA, YSYEKL. The CDR3 protein is CASSQDSNGGWTDTQYF. In DNA form, the CDR3 reads TGCGCCAGCAGCCAGGATAGTAACGGGGGGTGGACAGATACGCAGTATTTT.

The chain recombines TRBV5-1 with TRBJ2-3; TRBD1 agrees at 8 bases. CDR3 length: 16 amino acids. Trimming at V came to 5 bases and at J to 3 bases, leaving 11 bases not matched to a gene. Germline CDR1 and CDR2: SGHRS and YFSETQ. The CDR3 spells CASRQAGTGVTDTQYF. The CDR3 DNA sequence: TGCGCCAGCAGGCAAGCCGGGACAGGCGTAACAGATACGCAGTATTTT.

The V call is TRBV7-8, the J call TRBJ2-4, with 13 positions matching TRBD2. This CDR3 comprises 19 residues. The germline V gene encodes CDR1 SGHVS and CDR2 FQNEAQ. Trimming cost V 2 bases and J 4 bases; bases outside gene matches: 11. Here the CDR3 DNA reads TGTGCCAGCAGCTTACCGACTAGCGGGGGGACCCGGACGAAAAACATTCAGTACTTC. Its protein product is CASSLPTSGGTRTKNIQYF.

V gene TRBV28 combines with J gene TRBJ2-1; D not resolved. From germline, CDR1 is MDHEN and CDR2 SYDVKM. V was cut by 1 base and J by 6 bases, with 4 bases left in between. The CDR3 totals 12 residues. The CDR3 spells CASSLLSNEQFF. The CDR3 region has the DNA TGTGCCAGCAGTTTATTGAGCAATGAGCAGTTCTTC.

J is TRBJ2-5 and V is TRBV11-2, with a tentative D call TRBD1 (6 bases). The CDR3 runs 14 residues. The V gene lost 5 bases and the J gene lost 5 bases, with 15 bases spanning the gap. The germline V gene has CDR1 SGHAT and CDR2 FQNNGV. CDR3 region: CASSKQGETETQYF. CDR3 DNA sequence: TGTGCCAGCAGCAAACAGGGTGAGACGGAGACCCAGTACTTC.

The chain couples TRBV7-2 to TRBJ1-1; D possibly corresponds to TRBD1 (5 bases). CDR1 is SGHTA and CDR2 is FQGNSA in the germline V gene. With 1 base removed from V and 5 bases from J, the gap between germline ends came to 11 bases. The CDR3 is 14 residues long. The CDR3 loop reads CASSLGSGITEAFF. In DNA form, the CDR3 reads TGTGCCAGCAGCTTAGGGTCAGGGATTACTGAAGCTTTCTTT.

V and J are TRBV6-1 and TRBJ1-5, with 7 bases aligning to TRBD1. The germline CDR1 and CDR2 sequences are MNHNS and SASEGT. CDR3 size: 14 residues. The V and J ends lost 4 bases and 5 bases, in that order; junction bases with no gene match: 5. DNA of the CDR3: TGTGCCAGCAGTGTTGACAGGGTGCATCAGCCCCAGCATTTT. It translates to CASSVDRVHQPQHF.

The chain joins TRBV11-2 to TRBJ2-5; D possibly corresponds to TRBD2 (7 bases). V dropped 5 bases and J dropped 5 bases, with 21 bases sitting between them. Germline CDR1 SGHAT, CDR2 FQNNGV. The CDR3 is 16 residues long. The chain's CDR3 is CASSAQIRGGTETQYF. Written as DNA, the CDR3 is TGTGCCAGCAGCGCCCAAATTAGGGGGGGGACGGAGACCCAGTACTTC. The full variable domain, completed using reference TRBV11-2 and TRBJ2-5, is EAGVAQSPRYKIIEKRQSVAFWCNPISGHATLYWYQQILGQGPKLLIQFQNNGVVDDSQLPKDRFSAERLKGVDSTLKIQPAKLEDSAVYLCASSAQIRGGTETQYFGPGTRLLVL.

This chain uses TRBV30 with TRBJ1-2; 8 bases map to TRBD1. From germline, CDR1 is GTSNPN and CDR2 SVGIG (reference sequence). The junction had 6 bases not matched to a gene; V was cut back by 1 base and J by 8 bases. CDR3 length: 13 residues. In DNA, the CDR3 is TGTGCCTGGAGTGCGGCAGGGGGCATAGGCTACACCTTC. Amino acid sequence: CAWSAAGGIGYTF.

The chain couples TRBV10-3 to TRBJ1-2; the match to TRBD1 covers 8 bases. The CDR3 runs 12 residues. With V trimmed by 5 bases and J by 7 bases, 3 bases remained unmatched. Germline-derived CDR1 and CDR2 are ENHRY and SYGVKD. The DNA of the CDR3 is TGTGCCATCAGTTGGGACAGGAGTGGCTACACCTTC. It translates to CAISWDRSGYTF.

The chain carries TRBV10-3 and TRBJ1-5; the D gene is possibly TRBD1 (6 bases). The V end lost 2 bases, the J end lost 6 bases, and 14 bases lay between the germline ends. Germline CDR1 is ENHRY and CDR2 is SYGVKD. The CDR3 runs to 15 residues. CDR3 nucleotides: TGTGCCATCAGTGAGGCTTGGGCAGGGGCTCAGCCCCAGCATTTT. Translated: CAISEAWAGAQPQHF.

The genes are TRBV11-2 and TRBJ1-6; TRBD1 aligns across 7 bases. V shed 5 bases and J 1 base; nucleotides not matched to a gene: 5. The CDR3 is made up of 16 amino acids. Germline V gives CDR1 SGHAT, CDR2 FQNNGV. The CDR3 loop is CASSGGGASYNSPLHF. Written as DNA, the CDR3 is TGTGCCAGCAGCGGAGGGGGCGCATCCTATAATTCACCCCTCCACTTT.

The chain is built from TRBV18 and TRBJ2-7, with 7 bases matching TRBD2. The ends lost 3 bases at V and 3 bases at J; junction bases unmatched: 5. CDR3 size: 14 residues. CDR1 is KGHSH, CDR2 LQKENI, per germline. CDR3: CASSPGTNGYEQYF. Here the CDR3 DNA reads TGTGCCAGCTCACCCGGGACTAACGGCTACGAGCAGTACTTC.

V and J are TRBV4-3 and TRBJ1-5, with D unclear. In germline, CDR1 is LGHNA, CDR2 YSLEER. This CDR3 has 14 residues. The germline V and J ends were trimmed by 0 bases and 2 bases, with 5 bases remaining between them. In DNA, the CDR3 is TGCGCCAGCAGCCAAGATCAGGGCAATCAGCCCCAGCATTTT. This gives the protein CASSQDQGNQPQHF.

The chain uses TRBV6-1 and TRBJ1-2; D uncertain. CDR3 length: 14 residues. The V and J ends lost 1 base and 0 bases respectively, with 6 bases between them. Germline CDR1 is MNHNS and CDR2 is SASEGT. In DNA form, the CDR3 reads TGTGCCAGCAGTGAAGGAGTTTCTAACTATGGCTACACCTTC. It codes for CASSEGVSNYGYTF.